This T cell receptor (beta chain) appears in the sequencing data of a study of blood T cells in healthy people across ages. Then a second PCR, running roughly 7 to 11 cycles, was carried out with a sample-barcoded 5' primer and a J-beta primer mix. Tags on each cDNA molecule came from a template-switch adaptor with 12 random nucleotides. TCRdb called the 5' RACE reads again in MiXCR, with one record for every CDR3 protein. The sample consists of about 800,000 distinct CDR3 sequences, 20% to 25% of them appearing once. The CDR3 length is 14 residues. CDR1 and CDR2 (germline): SGDLS, YYNGEE. V was cut by 0 bases and J by 2 bases, with 9 bases left in between. The table lists this clonotype with a few counts. These same records also appear under a second study, on T cells of mothers and their children. That source reports: For related and unrelated pairs alike, thymic selection shapes TCR recombination output similarly.

The sample was blood. The sequence was collected from a boy younger than 18 in good health. The chain links TRBV9 to TRBJ2-7; weak D call: TRBD1 (5 bases). Here the CDR3 reads CASSVGVRAYEQYF. CDR3 nucleotides: TGTGCCAGCAGCGTAGGCGTCAGGGCCTACGAGCAGTACTTC.